A single T cell receptor beta chain is shown here with its context. Its antigen remains unidentified. No base qualities exist here, and no much larger clone lies one base off it. Ends trimmed: V by 6 bases, J by 2 bases; bases unmatched to a gene: 11. From the cysteine through the phenylalanine, the CDR3 covers 16 amino acids. The kept DNA is CDR3 alone, 48 bases in frame from the first base. The germline V gene encodes CDR1 LGHDT and CDR2 YNNKEL (reference sequence). TCRbeta CDR3 regions were amplified from genomic DNA by means of the immunoSEQ Assay, a bias-controlled multiplex PCR. Processing in the source paper ran as follows. Within the assay, amplification of reference gene primers was used to estimate how many nucleated cells each sample contained. To quantify the absolute abundance of each unique TCRbeta CDR3 rearrangement, sequence reads were collapsed and filtered. For each sample, productive Simpson clonality was calculated as the square root of Simpson's diversity index over productive rearrangements. TCRdb provides this immuneACCESS table in a form limited to in-frame rearrangements. Some clones are lacking; in checked studies, under half of them reflect an unresolved V gene, and why the rest are absent is not known. The D gene and trimming were derived from the DNA, and the V and J assignments and clone size from that table. In all, the sample holds about 350,000 clones, and approximately 89% of those were seen once. Jointly, the top ten make up approximately 4.1% of the sample.

The data derive from a study of blood T cell repertoires in COVID-19 (TCRdb year 2020). General notes on the study: Collaborator samples came from the United States, Italy and Spain and covered acute and convalescent phases of COVID-19. The dataset comprised deeply sampled blood TCRbeta repertoires from subjects exposed to, actively infected with, or recovered from COVID-19. Nearly every sample came with metadata listing a de-identified subject ID, COVID-19 status, age in years and sex. HLA class I and class II types, where available, came from metadata supplied by the sample provider rather than from assay-based typing. The samples were drawn from two sources: the first 160 participants of the ongoing ImmuneRACE study, and over 950 subjects contributed by 6 global collaborators. The material from the prospective study consisted of cDNA or gDNA derived from T cells, B-cell-depleted T cells, or PBMCs. The repertoires were released in a freely available public database meant as a resource for research on the immune response to SARS-CoV-2. General conclusions and limits of the study: The amount of clinical and demographic metadata varied by source and participant and was provided uncurated.

One collaborating source in Seattle enrolled patients while the patients were actively infected and followed the patients over time throughout the course of disease. Each collaborating institution followed its own protocols to collect whole blood in K2EDTA tubes. For TCRbeta analysis, collaborator samples were shipped as frozen whole blood, as isolated PBMCs, or as DNA extracted from either sample type. This clonotype originated in a woman in her sixties with COVID-19, enrolled during active disease. Sequencing was performed on peripheral blood. This chain is built from TRBV3-1 (or the pseudogene TRBV3-2) and TRBJ2-7; 9 nucleotides in the junction match TRBD1. The CDR3 here reads CASSLQGALIPYEQYF. The DNA sequence is TGTGCCAGCAGTTTACAGGGGGCTCTCATCCCCTACGAGCAGTACTTC.